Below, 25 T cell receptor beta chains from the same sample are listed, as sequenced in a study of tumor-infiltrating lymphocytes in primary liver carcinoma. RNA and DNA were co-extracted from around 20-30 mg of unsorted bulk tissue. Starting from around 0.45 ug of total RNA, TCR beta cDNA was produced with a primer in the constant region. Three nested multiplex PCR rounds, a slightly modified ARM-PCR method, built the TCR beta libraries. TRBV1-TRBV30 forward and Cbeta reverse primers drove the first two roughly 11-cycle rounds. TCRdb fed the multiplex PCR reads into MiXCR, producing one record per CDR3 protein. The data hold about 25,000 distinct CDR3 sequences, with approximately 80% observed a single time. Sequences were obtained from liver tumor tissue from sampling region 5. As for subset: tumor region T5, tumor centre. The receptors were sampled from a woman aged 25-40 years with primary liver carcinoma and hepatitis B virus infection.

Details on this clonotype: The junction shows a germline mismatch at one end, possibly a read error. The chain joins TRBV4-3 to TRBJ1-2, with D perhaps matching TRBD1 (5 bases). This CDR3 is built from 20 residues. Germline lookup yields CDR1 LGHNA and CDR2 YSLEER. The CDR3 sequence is CASSQCEGRGRTASNYGYTF. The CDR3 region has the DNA TGCGCCAGTAGCCAATGCGAAGGAAGGGGCAGGACCGCTTCTAACTATGGCTACACCTTC.

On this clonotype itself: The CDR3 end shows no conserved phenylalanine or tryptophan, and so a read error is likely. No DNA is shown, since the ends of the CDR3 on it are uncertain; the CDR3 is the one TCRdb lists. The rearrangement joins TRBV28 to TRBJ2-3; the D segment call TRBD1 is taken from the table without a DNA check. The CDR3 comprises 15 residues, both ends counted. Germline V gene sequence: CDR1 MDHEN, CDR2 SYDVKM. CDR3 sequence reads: CASSFGVQGRDTHYI.

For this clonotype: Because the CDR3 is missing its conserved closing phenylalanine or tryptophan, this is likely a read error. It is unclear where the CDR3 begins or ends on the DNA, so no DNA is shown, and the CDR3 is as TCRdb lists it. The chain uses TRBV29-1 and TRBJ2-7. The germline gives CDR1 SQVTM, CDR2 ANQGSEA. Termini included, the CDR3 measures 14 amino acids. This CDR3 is CIVASRKQVYEHYL.

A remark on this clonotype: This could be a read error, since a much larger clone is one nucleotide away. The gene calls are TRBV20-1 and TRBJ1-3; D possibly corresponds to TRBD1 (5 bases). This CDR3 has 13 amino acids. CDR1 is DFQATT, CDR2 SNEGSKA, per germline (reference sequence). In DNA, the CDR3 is TGCAGTGCAAGGGGTTTCTCTAGAAACACCATATATTTT. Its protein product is CSARGFSRNTIYF.

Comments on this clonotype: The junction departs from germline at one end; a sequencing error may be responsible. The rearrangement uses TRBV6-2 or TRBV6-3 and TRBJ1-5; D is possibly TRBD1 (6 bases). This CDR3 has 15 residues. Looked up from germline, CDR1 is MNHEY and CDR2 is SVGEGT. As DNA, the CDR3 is TGTGTCAGCAGTGTGGACAGTTTTGGTAATCAGCCCCAGCGTTTT. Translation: CVSSVDSFGNQPQRF.

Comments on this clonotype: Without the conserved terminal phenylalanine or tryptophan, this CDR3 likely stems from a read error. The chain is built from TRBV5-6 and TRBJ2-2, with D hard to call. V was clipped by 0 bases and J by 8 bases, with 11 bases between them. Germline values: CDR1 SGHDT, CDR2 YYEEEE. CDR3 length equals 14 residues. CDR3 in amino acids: CASSLAPESGELFL. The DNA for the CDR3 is TGTGCCAGCAGCTTGGCACCAGAGTCAGGGGAGCTGTTTCTT.

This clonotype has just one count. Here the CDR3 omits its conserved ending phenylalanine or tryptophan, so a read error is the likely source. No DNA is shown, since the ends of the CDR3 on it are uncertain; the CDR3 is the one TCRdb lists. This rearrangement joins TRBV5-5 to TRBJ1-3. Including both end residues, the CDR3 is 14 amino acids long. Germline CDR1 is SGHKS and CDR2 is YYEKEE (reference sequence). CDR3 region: CASSLTQGRNTTYS.

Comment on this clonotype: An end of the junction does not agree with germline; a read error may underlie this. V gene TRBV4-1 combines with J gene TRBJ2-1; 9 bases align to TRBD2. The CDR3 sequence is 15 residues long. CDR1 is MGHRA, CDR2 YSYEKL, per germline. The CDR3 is CPSSQDGLARDEQFF. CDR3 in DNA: TGCCCCAGTAGCCAAGATGGACTAGCGAGGGATGAGCAGTTCTTC.

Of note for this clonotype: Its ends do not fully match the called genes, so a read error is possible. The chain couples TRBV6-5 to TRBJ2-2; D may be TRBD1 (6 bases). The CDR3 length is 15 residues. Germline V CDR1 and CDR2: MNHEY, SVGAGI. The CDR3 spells CASSARTGFTGELFF. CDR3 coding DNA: TGTGCCAGCAGTGCGCGCACAGGGTTCACCGGGGAGCTCTTTTTT.

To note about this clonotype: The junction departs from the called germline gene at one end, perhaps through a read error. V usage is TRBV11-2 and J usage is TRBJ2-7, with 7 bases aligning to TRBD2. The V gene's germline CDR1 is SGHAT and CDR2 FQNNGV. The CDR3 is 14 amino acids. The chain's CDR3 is CASSLPGLHHEQYF. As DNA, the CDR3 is TGTGCCAGCAGCCTGCCGGGACTACACCACGAGCAGTATTTC.

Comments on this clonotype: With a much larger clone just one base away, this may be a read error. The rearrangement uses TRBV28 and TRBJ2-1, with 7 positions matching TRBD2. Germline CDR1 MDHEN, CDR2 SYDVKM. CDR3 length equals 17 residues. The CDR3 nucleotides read TGCGCCAGCACCCACTACCGGGGAGGGCTATCCTACAGTGAGCAGTTCTTC. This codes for CASTHYRGGLSYSEQFF.

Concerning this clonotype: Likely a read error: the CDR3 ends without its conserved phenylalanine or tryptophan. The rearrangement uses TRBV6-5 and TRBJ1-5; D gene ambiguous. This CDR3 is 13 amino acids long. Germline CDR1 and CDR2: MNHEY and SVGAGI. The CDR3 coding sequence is TGTGCGAGCGGGAATGGGGTCCGTCAGCCCCAGCATTCT. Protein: CASGNGVRQPQHS.

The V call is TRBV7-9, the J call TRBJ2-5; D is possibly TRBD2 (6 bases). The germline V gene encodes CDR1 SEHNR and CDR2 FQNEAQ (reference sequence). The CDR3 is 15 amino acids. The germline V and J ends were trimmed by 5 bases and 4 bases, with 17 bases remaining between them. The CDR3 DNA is TGTGCCAGCAGCCAGGGACTCAAGTGCGGAGAGACCCAGTACTTC. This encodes CASSQGLKCGETQYF.

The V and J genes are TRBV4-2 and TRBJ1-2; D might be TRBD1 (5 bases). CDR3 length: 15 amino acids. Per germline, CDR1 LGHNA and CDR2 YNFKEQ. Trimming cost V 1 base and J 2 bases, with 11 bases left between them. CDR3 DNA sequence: TGTGCCAGCAGCCAAGGTCAGGGCCCGAACTATGGCTACACCTTC. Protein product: CASSQGQGPNYGYTF.

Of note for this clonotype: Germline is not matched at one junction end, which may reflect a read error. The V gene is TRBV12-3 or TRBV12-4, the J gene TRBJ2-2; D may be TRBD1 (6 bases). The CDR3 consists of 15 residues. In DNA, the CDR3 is TGCGCCATCCGGGGATGGGACACGAACACCGGGGAGCTGTTTTTT. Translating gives CAIRGWDTNTGELFF.

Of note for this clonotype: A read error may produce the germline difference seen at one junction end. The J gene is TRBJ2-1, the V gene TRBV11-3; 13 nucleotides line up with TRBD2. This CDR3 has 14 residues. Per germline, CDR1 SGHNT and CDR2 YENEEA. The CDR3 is CASSSGLAGEEQFF. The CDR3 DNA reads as TGTGCCAGCAGTTCTGGACTAGCGGGAGAGGAGCAATTCTTC.

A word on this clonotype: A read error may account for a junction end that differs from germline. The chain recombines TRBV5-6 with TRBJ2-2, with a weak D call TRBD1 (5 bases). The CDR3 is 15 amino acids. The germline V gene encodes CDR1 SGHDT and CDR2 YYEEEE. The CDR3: CANRLASRVTWELFF. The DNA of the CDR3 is TGTGCCAACAGGTTGGCATCCAGAGTCACCTGGGAGCTGTTTTTT.

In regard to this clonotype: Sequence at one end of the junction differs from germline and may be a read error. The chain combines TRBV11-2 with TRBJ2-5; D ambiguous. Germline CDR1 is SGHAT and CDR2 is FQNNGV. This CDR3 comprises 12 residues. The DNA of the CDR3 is TGTGCCGGTAGCTTAGATCGTGAGACCCAGTATTTC. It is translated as CAGSLDRETQYF.

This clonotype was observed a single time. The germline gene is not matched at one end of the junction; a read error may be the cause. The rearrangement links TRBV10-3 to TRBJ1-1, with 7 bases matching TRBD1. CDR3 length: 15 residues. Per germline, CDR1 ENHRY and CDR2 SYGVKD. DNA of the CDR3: TGTGACATCAGTGGGTCGACAGGGATGTTGACTGAAGCTATCTTT. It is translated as CDISGSTGMLTEAIF.

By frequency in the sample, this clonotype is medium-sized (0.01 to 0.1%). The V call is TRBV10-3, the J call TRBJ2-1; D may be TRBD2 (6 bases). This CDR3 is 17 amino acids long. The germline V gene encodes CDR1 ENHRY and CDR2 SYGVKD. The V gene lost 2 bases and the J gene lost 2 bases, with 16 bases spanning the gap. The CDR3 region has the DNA TGTGCCATCAGTGAGACCATGGCGGCTAGCGCCTACAATGAGCAGTTCTTC. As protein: CAISETMAASAYNEQFF.

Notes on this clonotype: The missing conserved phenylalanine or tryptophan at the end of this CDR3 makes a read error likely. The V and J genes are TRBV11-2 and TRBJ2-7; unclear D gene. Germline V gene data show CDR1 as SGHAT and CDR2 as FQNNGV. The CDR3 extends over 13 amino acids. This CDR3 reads CASSPPERYEQYY. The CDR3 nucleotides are TGTGCCAGCAGCCCTCCGGAGAGGTACGAACAGTACTAC.

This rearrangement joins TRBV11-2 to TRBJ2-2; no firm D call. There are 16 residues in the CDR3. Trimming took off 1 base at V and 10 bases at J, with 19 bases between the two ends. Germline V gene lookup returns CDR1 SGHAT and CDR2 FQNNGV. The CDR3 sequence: CASSLAGLANIEELFF. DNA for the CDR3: TGTGCCAGCAGCTTAGCTGGGCTCGCGAACATCGAGGAGCTGTTTTTT.

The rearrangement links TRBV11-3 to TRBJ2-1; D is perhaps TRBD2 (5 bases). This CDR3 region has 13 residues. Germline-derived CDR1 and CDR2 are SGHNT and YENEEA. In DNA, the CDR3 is TGTGTCGGCAGCTTAGACGGGAAGAATGAGCAGTTCTTC. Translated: CVGSLDGKNEQFF.

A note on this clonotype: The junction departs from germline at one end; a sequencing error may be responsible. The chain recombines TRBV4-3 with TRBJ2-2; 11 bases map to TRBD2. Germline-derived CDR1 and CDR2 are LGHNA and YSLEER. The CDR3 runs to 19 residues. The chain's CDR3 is CARSVLAGGPRSNTGELFF. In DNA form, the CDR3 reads TGCGCCAGGAGCGTATTAGCGGGAGGGCCCCGTTCGAACACTGGGGAGCTGTTTTTT.

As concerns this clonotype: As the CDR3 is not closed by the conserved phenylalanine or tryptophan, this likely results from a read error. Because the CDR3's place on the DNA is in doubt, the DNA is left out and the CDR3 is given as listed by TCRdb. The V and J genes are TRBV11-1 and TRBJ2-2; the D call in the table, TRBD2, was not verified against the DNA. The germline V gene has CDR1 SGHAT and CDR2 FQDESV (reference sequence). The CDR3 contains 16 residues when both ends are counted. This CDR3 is CASSRVMAGVSGELFS.